The rows below give T cell receptor beta chains drawn from one sample of a study of T cell responses to AZD1222 COVID-19 vaccine. Measured with immunoSEQ multiplex PCR; TCRdb has only the in-frame clones, and not every one. The data contain roughly 140,000 clones, 85% to 95% of them singletons. The sequences come from peripheral blood, collected on day 0 of AZD1222 vaccination. The origin of the receptors is an adult in good health. The CDR3 runs from the conserved cysteine through the conserved F or W. D genes are given only for firm matches. The size entry is marked missing in some rows and otherwise reads once, few, many or a size class.

V gene	D gene	clone size	J gene	CDR3 protein	CDR3 DNA
TRBV24-1	TRBD1	.	TRBJ2-2	CATSEGDSTGPNTGELFF	TGTGCCACCAGTGAGGGGGACAGTACAGGACCAAACACCGGGGAGCTGTTTTTT
TRBV20-1	TRBD2	.	TRBJ2-5	CSASKGLASFETQYF	TGCAGTGCTAGTAAAGGACTAGCTTCATTCGAGACCCAGTACTTC
TRBV11-2	TRBD2	.	TRBJ2-1	CASSFSGTYNEQFF	TGTGCCAGCAGCTTTAGCGGGACATACAATGAGCAGTTCTTC
TRBV7-9	.	.	TRBJ1-2	CASSSIPRYGYTF	TGTGCCAGCAGCTCGATTCCCCGCTATGGCTACACCTTC
TRBV7-2	.	.	TRBJ1-5	CASSFRGGENQPQHF	TGTGCCAGCAGCTTTAGGGGCGGAGAAAATCAGCCCCAGCATTTT
TRBV19	.	.	TRBJ1-1	CASSATRNTEAFF	TGTGCCAGTAGTGCCACACGAAACACTGAAGCTTTCTTT
TRBV4-3	TRBD1	.	TRBJ1-4	CASSQGTGGSEKLFF	TGCGCCAGCAGCCAGGGGACAGGGGGTAGTGAAAAACTGTTTTTT
TRBV19	TRBD1	.	TRBJ1-1	CASIEGTGRARSTEAFF	TGTGCCAGTATCGAAGGGACAGGGCGGGCAAGGAGCACTGAAGCTTTCTTT
TRBV28	TRBD2	few	TRBJ2-7	CASSLAGGITYEQYF	TGTGCCAGCAGTTTAGCGGGAGGAATAACCTACGAGCAGTACTTC
TRBV28	.	.	TRBJ2-7	CASSTRTYEQYF	TGTGCCAGCAGTACCCGCACGTACGAGCAGTACTTC
TRBV29-1	TRBD1	.	TRBJ2-2	CSVETGPGELFF	TGCAGCGTTGAGACAGGGCCAGGGGAGCTGTTTTTT
TRBV5-4	TRBD2	.	TRBJ2-7	CASSRGTSGNYEQYF	TGTGCCAGCAGCCGAGGGACTAGCGGGAACTACGAGCAGTACTTC
TRBV4-1	TRBD2	.	TRBJ2-7	CASSHGLAGGPGEQYF	TGCGCCAGCAGCCACGGACTAGCGGGAGGGCCGGGCGAGCAGTACTTC
TRBV9	TRBD1	once	TRBJ2-5	CASSVPPGQQETQYF	TGTGCCAGCAGCGTACCCCCGGGACAGCAAGAGACCCAGTACTTC
TRBV19	TRBD2	.	TRBJ2-1	CASSIVTSGVPYNEQFF	TGTGCCAGTAGTATAGTAACTAGCGGGGTACCCTACAATGAGCAGTTCTTC
TRBV11-2	.	once	TRBJ1-1	CASSTRGGNTEAFF	TGTGCCAGCAGCACTAGGGGGGGGAACACTGAAGCTTTCTTT
TRBV5-1	.	.	TRBJ2-7	CASSSGPMGLAEQYF	TGCGCCAGCAGCTCGGGACCAATGGGGCTAGCGGAGCAGTACTTC
TRBV7-9	.	.	TRBJ2-1	CASSLPLSNEQFF	TGTGCCAGCAGCTTACCCCTGTCCAATGAGCAGTTCTTC
TRBV19	.	.	TRBJ2-1	CASNGWEVNEQFF	TGTGCCAGTAATGGGTGGGAGGTGAATGAGCAGTTCTTC
TRBV6-5	TRBD1	.	TRBJ1-2	CASSYGTGGPNYGYTF	TGTGCCAGCAGTTACGGGACAGGGGGCCCTAACTATGGCTACACCTTC
TRBV27	.	once	TRBJ1-6	CASSKGIGDSPLHF	TGTGCCAGCAGCAAAGGAATCGGGGACTCACCCCTCCACTTT
TRBV14	.	.	TRBJ2-2	CASSQDRGTRELFF	TGTGCCAGCAGCCAAGATAGGGGTACCAGGGAGCTGTTTTTT
TRBV29-1	.	.	TRBJ2-1	CSVSPLPYNEQFF	TGCAGCGTGTCCCCCTTGCCCTACAATGAGCAGTTCTTC
TRBV2	.	.	TRBJ2-7	CASSGTSYEQYF	TGTGCCAGCAGTGGTACCTCCTACGAGCAGTACTTC
TRBV4-3	.	.	TRBJ2-7	CASSQDKGHEQYF	TGCGCCAGCAGCCAAGATAAAGGTCACGAGCAGTACTTC
TRBV3-1/TRBV3-2	.	.	TRBJ2-7	CASSQGPGASYEQYF	TGTGCCAGCAGCCAAGGTCCAGGGGCCAGCTACGAGCAGTACTTC